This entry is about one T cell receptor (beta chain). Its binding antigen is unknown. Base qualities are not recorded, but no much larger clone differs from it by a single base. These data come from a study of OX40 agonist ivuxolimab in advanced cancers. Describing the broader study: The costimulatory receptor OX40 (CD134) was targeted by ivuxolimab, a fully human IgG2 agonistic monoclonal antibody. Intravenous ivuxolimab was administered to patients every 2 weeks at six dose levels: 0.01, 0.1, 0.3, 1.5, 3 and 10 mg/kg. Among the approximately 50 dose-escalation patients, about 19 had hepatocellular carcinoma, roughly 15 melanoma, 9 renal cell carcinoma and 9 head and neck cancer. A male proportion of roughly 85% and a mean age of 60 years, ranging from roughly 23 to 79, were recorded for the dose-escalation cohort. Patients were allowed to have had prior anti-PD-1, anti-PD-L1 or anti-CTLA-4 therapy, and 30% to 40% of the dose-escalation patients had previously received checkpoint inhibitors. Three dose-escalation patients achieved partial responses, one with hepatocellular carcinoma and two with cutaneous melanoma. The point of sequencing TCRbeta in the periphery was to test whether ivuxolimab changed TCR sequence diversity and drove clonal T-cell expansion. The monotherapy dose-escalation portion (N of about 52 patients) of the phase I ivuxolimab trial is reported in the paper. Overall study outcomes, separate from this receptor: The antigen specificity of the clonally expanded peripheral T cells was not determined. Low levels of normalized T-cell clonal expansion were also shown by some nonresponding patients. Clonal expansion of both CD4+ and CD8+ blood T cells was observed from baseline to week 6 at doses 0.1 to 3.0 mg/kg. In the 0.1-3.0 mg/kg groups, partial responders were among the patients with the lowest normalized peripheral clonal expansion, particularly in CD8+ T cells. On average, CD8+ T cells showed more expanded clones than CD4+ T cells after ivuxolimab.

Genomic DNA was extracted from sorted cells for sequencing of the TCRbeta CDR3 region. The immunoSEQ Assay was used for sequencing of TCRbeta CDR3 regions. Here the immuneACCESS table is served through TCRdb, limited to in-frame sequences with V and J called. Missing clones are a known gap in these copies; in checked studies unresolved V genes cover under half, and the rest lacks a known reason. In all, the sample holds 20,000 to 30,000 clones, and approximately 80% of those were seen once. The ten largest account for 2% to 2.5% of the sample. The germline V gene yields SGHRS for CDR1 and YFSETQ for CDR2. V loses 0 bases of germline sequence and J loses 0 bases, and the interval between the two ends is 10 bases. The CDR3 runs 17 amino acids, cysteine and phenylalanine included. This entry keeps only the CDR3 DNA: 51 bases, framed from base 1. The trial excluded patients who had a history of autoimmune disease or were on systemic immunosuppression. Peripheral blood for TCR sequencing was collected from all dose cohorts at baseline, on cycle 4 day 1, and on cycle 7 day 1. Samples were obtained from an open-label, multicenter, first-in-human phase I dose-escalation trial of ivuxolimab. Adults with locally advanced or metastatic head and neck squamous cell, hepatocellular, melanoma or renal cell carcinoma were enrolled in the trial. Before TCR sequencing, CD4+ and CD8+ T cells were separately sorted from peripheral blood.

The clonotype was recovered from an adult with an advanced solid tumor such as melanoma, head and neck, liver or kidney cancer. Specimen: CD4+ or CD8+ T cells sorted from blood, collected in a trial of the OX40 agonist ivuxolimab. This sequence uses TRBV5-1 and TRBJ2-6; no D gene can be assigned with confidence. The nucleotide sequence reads TGCGCCAGCAGCTTGGCCGCCCGGCCCTCTGGGGCCAACGTCCTGACTTTC. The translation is CASSLAARPSGANVLTF.